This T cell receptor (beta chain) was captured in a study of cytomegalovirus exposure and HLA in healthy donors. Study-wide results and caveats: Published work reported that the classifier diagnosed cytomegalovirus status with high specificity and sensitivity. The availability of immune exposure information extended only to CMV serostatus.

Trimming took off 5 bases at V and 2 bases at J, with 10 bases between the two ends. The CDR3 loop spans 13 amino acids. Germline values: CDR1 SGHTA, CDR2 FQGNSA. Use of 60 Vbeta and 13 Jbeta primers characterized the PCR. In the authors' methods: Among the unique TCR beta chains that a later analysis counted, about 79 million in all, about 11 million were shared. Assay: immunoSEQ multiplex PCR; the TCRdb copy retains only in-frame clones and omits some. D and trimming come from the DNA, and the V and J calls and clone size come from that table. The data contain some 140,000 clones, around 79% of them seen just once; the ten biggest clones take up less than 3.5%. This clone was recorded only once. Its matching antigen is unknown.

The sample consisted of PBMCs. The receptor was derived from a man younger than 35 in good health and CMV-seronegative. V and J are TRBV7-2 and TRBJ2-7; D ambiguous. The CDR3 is CASSLTPTYEQYF. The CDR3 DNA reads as TGTGCCAGCAGCCTGACACCAACCTACGAGCAGTACTTC.